This T cell receptor beta chain was found in a study of response to subunit inactivated influenza vaccine. There are a few counts of this clonotype. Its antigen is not known. One entry per CDR3 protein, called by TCRdb with MiXCR from the RT-PCR reads. Of hundreds of thousands of distinct CDR3 sequences in the sample, 14% were seen once. The ends were cut back, 0 bases at V and 2 bases at J, with 9 bases in the middle. Looked up from germline, CDR1 is ENHRY and CDR2 is SYGVKD. This CDR3 has 15 amino acids. Study results and caveats: It was suggested by the authors that few new T cells are recruited by each seasonal influenza vaccination.

The chain uses TRBV10-3 and TRBJ2-3; D might be TRBD2 (6 bases). The sequence was obtained from a man over 45 who received an inactivated influenza vaccine. Sequences were derived from PBMCs from blood, sampled less than 15 days before vaccination. The DNA for the CDR3 is TGTGCCATCAGTGAGTCGAAGGACTACACAGATACGCAGTATTTT. Protein sequence: CAISESKDYTDTQYF.